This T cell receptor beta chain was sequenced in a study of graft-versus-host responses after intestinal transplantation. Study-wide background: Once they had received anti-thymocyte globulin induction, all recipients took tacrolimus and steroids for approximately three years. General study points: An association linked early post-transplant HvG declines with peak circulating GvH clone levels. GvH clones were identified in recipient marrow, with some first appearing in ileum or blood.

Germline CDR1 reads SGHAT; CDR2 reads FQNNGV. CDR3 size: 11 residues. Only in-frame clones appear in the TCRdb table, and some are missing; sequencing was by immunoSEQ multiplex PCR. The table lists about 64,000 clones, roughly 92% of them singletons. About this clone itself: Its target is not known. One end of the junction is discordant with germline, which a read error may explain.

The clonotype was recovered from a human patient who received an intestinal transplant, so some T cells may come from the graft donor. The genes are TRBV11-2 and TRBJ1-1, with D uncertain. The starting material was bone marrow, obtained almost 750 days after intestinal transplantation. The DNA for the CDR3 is TGTGCCAGCAGCTTAGAAGGTACACCGAAGTTT. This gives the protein CASSLEGTPKF.